This entry lists 23 T cell receptor beta chains sequenced from one sample in a study of blood T cell repertoires in COVID-19. The assay was immunoSEQ multiplex PCR, and TCRdb's table has in-frame clones only and misses some. The sample consists of around 150,000 clones, roughly 80% of them appearing once. The sample was peripheral blood. These TCRs come from a man aged 55 to 70 with acute or convalescent COVID-19.

The J gene is TRBJ2-3, the V gene TRBV28, with D perhaps matching TRBD2 (5 bases). Germline V gives CDR1 MDHEN, CDR2 SYDVKM. The length of the CDR3 is 13 residues. V lost 3 bases and J lost 4, with 8 bases in between. Here the CDR3 reads CASSFSGADTQYF. For the CDR3, the DNA is TGTGCCAGCAGTTTCTCCGGGGCAGATACGCAGTATTTT.

This clone is medium-sized by share. This chain links TRBV3-1 (or the pseudogene TRBV3-2) with TRBJ1-3; D might be TRBD1 (5 bases). The length of the CDR3 is 17 residues. The germline V gene has CDR1 LGHDT and CDR2 YNNKEL (reference sequence). Trimming stripped 0 bases from V and 3 bases from J, with 15 bases between. The CDR3 region has the DNA TGTGCCAGCAGCCAAGATTTCGGGCAGGGCGGTGGAAACACCATATATTTT. Translating gives CASSQDFGQGGGNTIYF.

This chain links TRBV5-5 with TRBJ2-5; 10 positions match TRBD1. CDR3 length: 14 amino acids. The germline V gene encodes CDR1 SGHKS and CDR2 YYEKEE (reference sequence). V trimming: 8 bases; J trimming: 5 bases; junction bases outside the gene matches: 9. The CDR3: CASFGGTGVETQYF. The CDR3 DNA follows: TGTGCCAGTTTCGGGGGGACAGGGGTGGAGACCCAGTACTTC.

The chain is built from TRBV14 and TRBJ2-3; TRBD1 matches at 7 bases. V lost 5 bases, J lost 0 bases, and 8 bases stayed unmatched. Germline values: CDR1 SGHDN, CDR2 FVKESK. The CDR3 runs to 16 residues. CDR3 nucleotides: TGTGCCAGCAGCGTCTGGACAGGAGTTAGCACAGATACGCAGTATTTT. Translation: CASSVWTGVSTDTQYF.

This clone was recorded a few times. The chain employs TRBV7-5 and TRBJ2-7; the table's D gene call, TRBD1, was not cross checked with the DNA. TRBV7-5 constitutes a pseudogene. This CDR3 comprises 15 residues. DNA of the CDR3: TGTGTCAGAAGCTCCCAGACAGGGTTCTCCTACGAGCAGTACTTC. It translates to CVRSSQTGFSYEQYF.

The genes are TRBV6-5 and TRBJ2-7, with a weak D call TRBD2 (6 bases). The CDR3 runs to 14 residues. V lost 0 bases to trimming and J lost 8 bases, with 14 bases between them. Germline CDR1 is MNHEY and CDR2 is SVGAGI. The CDR3 region is CASSYSILAAKQYF. The CDR3 DNA reads as TGTGCCAGCAGTTACTCGATTTTAGCGGCCAAGCAGTACTTC.

The chain employs TRBV15 and TRBJ2-5; D perhaps matches TRBD2 (5 bases). Trimming took 5 bases from V and 5 from J, leaving 12 bases between them. In germline, CDR1 is LNHNV, CDR2 YYDKDF (reference sequence). The CDR3 loop spans 13 amino acids. The CDR3 DNA reads TGTGCCACCAGCCCTTATAGGGAGGAGACCCAGTACTTC. Its translation is CATSPYREETQYF.

The chain has TRBV14 and TRBJ1-2; a weak D match, TRBD1 (5 bases). The CDR3 loop spans 14 amino acids. V lost 5 bases and J 3 bases, leaving 13 bases between the germline ends. Germline values: CDR1 SGHDN, CDR2 FVKESK. The CDR3 bases are TGTGCCAGCAGCTCTTACAGGAGGGACTATGGCTACACCTTC. Encoded protein: CASSSYRRDYGYTF.

CDR3 amino acids: CASSFAMRGGGYTGELFF. The CDR3 DNA reads TGTGCCAGCAGCTTTGCGATGCGGGGGGGCGGGTACACCGGGGAGCTGTTTTTT. The chain links TRBV7-2 to TRBJ2-2; 9 nucleotides agree with TRBD2. There are 18 residues in the CDR3. Trimming cost V 3 bases and J 3 bases; bases outside gene matches: 11. Germline CDR1 is SGHTA and CDR2 is FQGNSA. Looking up the rest from reference TRBV7-2 and TRBJ2-2 gives the full variable domain: GAGVSQSPSNKVTEKGKDVELRCDPISGHTALYWYRQSLGQGLEFLIYFQGNSAPDKSGLPSDRFSAERTGGSVSTLTIQRTQQEDSAVYLCASSFAMRGGGYTGELFFGEGSRLTVL.

The sample holds a few counts of this clone. This rearrangement joins TRBV7-6 to TRBJ2-5; D not resolved. This CDR3 contains 13 residues. Trimming cost V 5 bases and J 3 bases, with 10 bases left between them. Looked up from germline, CDR1 is SGHVS and CDR2 is FNYEAQ. CDR3 DNA: TGTGCCAGCAGCACACATCACAAAGAGACCCAGTACTTC. Amino acids: CASSTHHKETQYF.

The CDR3 region is CAGYRETKETQYF. The CDR3 DNA sequence: TGTGCCGGTTACCGGGAGACCAAAGAGACCCAGTACTTC. The V and J genes are TRBV2 and TRBJ2-5, with D perhaps TRBD2 (6 bases). The CDR3 has 13 residues. Trimming took off 11 bases at V and 3 bases at J, with 16 bases between the two ends. Looked up from germline, CDR1 is SNHLY and CDR2 is FYNNEI.

This clone is a singleton in its sample. CDR3 bases: TGCGCCAGCAGCTTGGAGGAGGGTTGGGGCACGCAGTATTTT. As protein: CASSLEEGWGTQYF. This chain links TRBV5-1 with TRBJ2-3; the D gene is possibly TRBD2 (6 bases). The germline gives CDR1 SGHRS, CDR2 YFSETQ. V was shortened by 0 bases and J by 9 bases, with 14 bases between the two germline ends. The CDR3 loop spans 14 amino acids.

This chain connects TRBV6-6 to TRBJ1-5, with 7 positions matching TRBD1. CDR1 and CDR2 from the germline V gene are MNHNY and SVGAGI (reference sequence). CDR3 length equals 14 residues. Trimming at V came to 0 bases and at J to 7 bases, leaving 3 bases not matched to a gene. CDR3 sequence: CASSYSSTGQPQHF. CDR3 bases: TGTGCCAGCAGTTACTCTTCGACAGGGCAGCCCCAGCATTTT.

This chain connects TRBV29-1 to TRBJ1-2; D not certain. The CDR3 covers 12 residues. Germline V gene lookup returns CDR1 SQVTM and CDR2 ANQGSEA. The V and J ends lost 4 bases and 2 bases respectively, with 8 bases between them. The CDR3 protein is CSVGPANYGYTF. The CDR3 nucleotides are TGCAGCGTTGGTCCAGCGAACTATGGCTACACCTTC.

The chain joins TRBV6-5 to TRBJ1-5, with D possibly matching TRBD1 (6 bases). Germline loops: CDR1 MNHEY, CDR2 SVGAGI. CDR3 length equals 14 residues. V was trimmed by 7 bases and J by 4 bases, leaving 14 bases between them. The CDR3 DNA reads as TGTGCCAGCAACCAGGACAGCCTAAATCAGCCCCAGCATTTT. Translated: CASNQDSLNQPQHF.

The J gene is TRBJ1-1, the V gene TRBV5-5, with TRBD1 matching over 8 bases. Germline V CDR1 and CDR2: SGHKS, YYEKEE (reference sequence). V lost 4 bases, J lost 0 bases, and 8 bases stayed unmatched. The CDR3 covers 16 residues. The CDR3 coding sequence is TGTGCCAGCAGCCTCCCTTGGACAGGGATGAACACTGAAGCTTTCTTT. Protein product: CASSLPWTGMNTEAFF.

CDR3 residues: CSVTAGGGRETQYF. The CDR3 DNA reads TGCAGCGTCACGGCCGGGGGGGGCAGGGAGACCCAGTACTTC. This chain uses TRBV29-1 with TRBJ2-5; 8 nucleotides agree with TRBD2. V gave up 6 bases and J gave up 5 bases; unmatched junction bases: 11. The CDR3 is made up of 14 amino acids. CDR1 is SQVTM and CDR2 is ANQGSEA in the germline V gene. The full variable domain, its missing parts supplied by reference TRBV29-1 and TRBJ2-5, is SAVISQKPSRDICQRGTSLTIQCQVDSQVTMMFWYRQQPGQSLTLIATANQGSEATYESGFVIDKFPISRPNLTFSTLTVSNMSPEDSSIYLCSVTAGGGRETQYFGPGTRLLVL.

The CDR3 bases are TGTGCCAGCAGTCCACCGACAGGGGCCTACGAGCAGTACTTC. It codes for CASSPPTGAYEQYF. The chain is built from TRBV6-6 and TRBJ2-7; TRBD1 matches 8 bases. CDR1 is MNHNY, CDR2 SVGAGI, per germline (reference sequence). V was pared by 5 bases and J by 2 bases, with 5 bases of the junction left unmatched. This CDR3 is built from 14 residues.

This clone was recorded only once. This chain uses TRBV19 with TRBJ2-5, with 7 bases matching TRBD1. This CDR3 contains 13 residues. Trimming removed 5 bases from V and 4 bases from J; junction bases left unmatched: 4. CDR1 is LNHDA, CDR2 SQIVND, per germline (reference sequence). The CDR3 DNA follows: TGTGCCAGTAGTGGGGGACAGATAGAGACCCAGTACTTC. This codes for CASSGGQIETQYF.

The J gene is TRBJ2-1, the V gene TRBV24-1, with D tentatively TRBD1 (6 bases). The CDR3 has 14 amino acids. With 4 bases removed from V and 10 bases from J, the gap between germline ends came to 16 bases. The germline CDR1 and CDR2 sequences are KGHDR and SFDVKD. CDR3 protein: CATSDRGLSGEQFF. For the CDR3, the DNA is TGTGCCACCAGTGACAGGGGTTTGTCAGGGGAGCAGTTCTTC.

V is TRBV9 and J is TRBJ1-1, with D possibly matching TRBD1 (5 bases). This CDR3 is built from 12 residues. Germline V gene sequence: CDR1 SGDLS, CDR2 YYNGEE. The V gene lost 3 bases and the J gene lost 6 bases, with 9 bases spanning the gap. The CDR3 is CASSGTRAEAFF. In DNA, the CDR3 is TGTGCCAGCAGCGGGACAAGGGCTGAAGCTTTCTTT. Combining the CDR3 with reference TRBV9 and TRBJ1-1 gives the whole variable domain DSGVTQTPKHLITATGQRVTLRCSPRSGDLSVYWYQQSLDQGLQFLIQYYNGEERAKGNILERFSAQQFPDLHSELNLSSLELGDSALYFCASSGTRAEAFFGQGTRLTVV.

The chain recombines TRBV12-3 or TRBV12-4 with TRBJ1-3, with no clear D. The CDR3 runs 13 residues. Trimming took 3 bases from V and 0 from J, leaving 3 bases between them. The CDR3 region has the DNA TGTGCCAGCAGTTTGGCCTCTGGAAACACCATATATTTT. Amino acids: CASSLASGNTIYF.

This clone was detected once. V usage is TRBV9 and J usage is TRBJ1-2, with 10 bases aligning to TRBD1. The CDR3 length is 16 residues. Losses at the gene ends were 5 bases for V and 4 bases for J; bases not matched to a gene: 11. Germline-derived CDR1 and CDR2 are SGDLS and YYNGEE. The CDR3 DNA follows: TGTGCCAGCAGTGCAATGACAGGGGGCAGAGGCTATGGCTACACCTTC. Amino acid sequence: CASSAMTGGRGYGYTF.